This T cell receptor beta chain was captured in a study of blood T cell repertoires in COVID-19 (dated by TCRdb to 2018 to 2021). Looking at the study overall: Samples covering the acute and convalescent phases of COVID-19 were provided by collaborators in the United States, Italy and Spain. The material from the prospective study consisted of cDNA or gDNA derived from T cells, B-cell-depleted T cells, or PBMCs. The dataset comprised deeply sampled blood TCRbeta repertoires from subjects exposed to, actively infected with, or recovered from COVID-19. The repertoires were made available in a free public database intended to serve as a resource for research on the immune response to SARS-CoV-2. Samples came from the ongoing ImmuneRACE study (first 160 participants) plus 1,254 subjects from 6 global collaborators. Sample metadata almost always included a de-identified subject ID, COVID-19 status, age in years and sex. Where HLA class I and class II types were available, the types were taken from metadata supplied by the sample provider, not from assay-based typing.

General conclusions and limits of the study: Clinical and demographic metadata were provided uncurated, with the amount varying by source and participant.

The germline V gene provides CDR1 MGHDK and CDR2 SYGVNS. The CDR3 has 14 amino acids, counting the end cysteine and phenylalanine. The entry retains the CDR3 DNA only, 42 bases that are in frame from base 1. Unmatched junction bases come to 9, with V trimmed by 7 bases and J by 10 bases. At one collaborating source in Seattle, patients were enrolled during active infection and were followed longitudinally through the course of disease. The collaborating institutions used their own protocols to collect whole blood in K2EDTA tubes. Collaborator samples were shipped for TCRbeta analysis as frozen whole blood, isolated PBMCs, or DNA extracted from either sample type. TCRbeta CDR3 regions were amplified from genomic DNA by means of the immunoSEQ Assay, a bias-controlled multiplex PCR. Per the authors' processing: The number of nucleated cells in each sample was estimated by amplification of reference gene primers within the assay. To quantify the absolute abundance of each unique TCRbeta CDR3 rearrangement, sequence reads were collapsed and filtered. For each sample, productive Simpson clonality was calculated as the square root of Simpson's diversity index over productive rearrangements. TCRdb mirrors the immuneACCESS table, restricted to in-frame sequences. Some clones are absent from its copies; in checked studies, under half trace to an unresolved V gene, and the reason for the others is unknown. That table gives V, J and clone size, and the DNA gave D and trimming. Here the sample has 150,000 to 180,000 clones; 65% to 90% occur a single time. About 12% of the sample is in the top ten clones.

This clone has a count of ten or more. There is no known antigen for this receptor. No quality values exist for individual bases; no much larger clone is one base distant. This receptor was obtained from a woman between 55 and 75 years old with COVID-19, enrolled during active disease. The sequenced material came from peripheral blood. This chain joins TRBV25-1 to TRBJ2-1; 11 bases in the middle match TRBD2. The CDR3 here reads CASTGTSGPGEQFF. The nucleotide sequence is TGTGCCAGCACCGGGACTAGCGGTCCGGGGGAGCAGTTCTTC. The variable domain in full, with residues beyond the CDR3 obtained from the reference TRBV25-1 and TRBJ2-1 genes, is EADIYQTPRYLVIGTGKKITLECSQTMGHDKMYWYQQDPGMELHLIHYSYGVNSTEKGDLSSESTVSRIRTEHFPLTLESARPSHTSQYLCASTGTSGPGEQFFGPGTRLTVL.